Listed below are T cell receptor beta chains from one sample, sequenced in a study of post-analysis software for immune sequencing data. TCRdb processed the PCR reads anew with MiXCR; each CDR3 protein has one entry. The sample yields around 770,000 distinct CDR3 sequences, 40% to 55% seen once. Sequenced sample: blood. These receptors all come from a girl between 5 and 17 years old with multiple sclerosis. The CDR3 runs from the conserved cysteine through the conserved F or W. The order of the fields is J gene, V gene, D gene, clone size, CDR3 length, CDR3 protein, CDR3 DNA. A D gene is named only where the DNA matches it firmly. Size is omitted from some rows. Given values are once, few, many or a class for expanded clones.

TRBJ1-1 TRBV9 . . 13 CASSGGAFSEAFF TGTGCCAGCAGCGGGGGGGCCTTCTCTGAAGCTTTCTTT
TRBJ1-5 TRBV28 . once 15 CASSSIRGGGQPQHF TGTGCCAGCAGTTCCATCAGGGGTGGCGGTCAGCCCCAGCATTTT
TRBJ2-7 TRBV29-1 . . 14 CSVQLDLSSYEQYF TGCAGCGTACAGCTTGACCTGAGCTCCTACGAGCAGTACTTC
TRBJ2-1 TRBV5-1 TRBD2 . 14 CASRSLAGGDEQFF TGCGCCAGCAGATCCCTAGCGGGAGGCGATGAGCAGTTCTTC
TRBJ2-1 TRBV7-6 . . 15 CASSFSSRTYNEQFF TGTGCCAGCAGCTTTTCTAGCAGGACCTACAATGAGCAGTTCTTC
TRBJ2-5 TRBV24-1 TRBD1 once 20 CATSDLAPGQGLSKGETQYF TGTGCCACCAGTGACTTAGCTCCGGGACAGGGCCTATCGAAGGGGGAGACCCAGTACTTC
TRBJ2-5 TRBV25-1 . . 17 CASSEWVTSGRKETQYF TGTGCCAGCAGTGAATGGGTGACCTCGGGACGGAAAGAGACCCAGTACTTC
TRBJ2-5 TRBV12-3/TRBV12-4 . few 16 CASSFGVTLGEEEQYF TGTGCCAGCAGTTTTGGGGTGACGTTGGGGGAGGAGGAGCAGTACTTC
TRBJ2-5 TRBV4-2 . few 17 CASSHSGRGGTQETQYF TGTGCCAGCAGCCACTCGGGGAGGGGGGGAACTCAAGAGACCCAGTACTTC
TRBJ1-2 TRBV6-6 TRBD1 . 14 CASSSKTGGYGYTF TGTGCCAGCAGCTCAAAGACAGGGGGCTACGGCTACACCTTC
TRBJ2-6 TRBV9 . few 16 CASSTRQSSGANVLTF TGTGCCAGCAGCACCCGACAGTCATCTGGGGCCAACGTCCTGACTTTC
TRBJ2-7 TRBV5-6 TRBD1 . 15 CASSLDRGQGYEQYF TGTGCCAGCAGCTTGGATCGGGGACAGGGTTACGAGCAGTACTTC
TRBJ1-5 TRBV10-3 . . 13 CAISGISNQPQHF TGTGCCATCAGTGGGATTAGCAATCAGCCCCAGCATTTT
TRBJ2-7 TRBV20-1 TRBD2 few 15 CSARDPSGSTYEQYF TGCAGTGCTAGAGACCCTAGCGGATCTACCTACGAGCAGTACTTC
TRBJ2-7 TRBV6-1 TRBD2 once 16 CASNKAGGTIGVEQYF TGTGCCAGCAATAAAGCGGGAGGGACGATTGGGGTCGAGCAGTACTTC
TRBJ2-1 TRBV7-9 TRBD2 . 18 CVSAFPFLGTRSYNEQFF TGTGTCAGCGCCTTCCCATTCCTGGGGACTAGATCCTACAATGAGCAGTTCTTC
TRBJ2-1 TRBV20-1 TRBD2 . 18 CSARNPGLAGRLYNEQFF TGCAGTGCTAGAAATCCGGGACTAGCGGGACGGCTTTACAATGAGCAGTTCTTC
TRBJ1-5 TRBV25-1 . . 13 CASSPGAKQPQHF TGTGCCAGCAGTCCAGGGGCTAAGCAGCCCCAGCATTTT
TRBJ2-1 TRBV30 TRBD1 . 14 CAWSSGTGSNEQFF TGTGCCTGGAGCTCCGGGACAGGGTCGAATGAGCAGTTCTTC
TRBJ1-4 TRBV12-3/TRBV12-4 TRBD1 . 14 CASSSSGQGQKLFF TGTGCCAGCAGTTCCTCGGGACAGGGGCAAAAACTGTTTTTT
TRBJ2-3 TRBV7-2 TRBD2 . 17 CASSPRTSGILPDTQYF TGTGCCAGCAGCCCGAGGACTAGCGGGATATTGCCAGATACGCAGTATTTT
TRBJ2-7 TRBV27 . . 13 CASAPDSSYEQYF TGTGCCAGCGCCCCGGACAGCTCCTACGAGCAGTACTTC
TRBJ2-1 TRBV20-1 TRBD2 . 18 CSARAVTSGSMRNNEQFF TGCAGTGCTAGAGCCGTGACTAGCGGGAGTATGAGGAACAATGAGCAGTTCTTC
TRBJ2-6 TRBV28 . few 13 CASRLPGANVLTF TGTGCCAGCAGACTACCCGGGGCCAACGTCCTGACTTTC
TRBJ2-1 TRBV6-5 TRBD2 few 15 CASTPLASGYNEQFF TGTGCCAGCACCCCTCTCGCTAGCGGGTACAATGAGCAGTTCTTC
TRBJ2-7 TRBV7-2 TRBD2 . 18 CASSLEELAGYHSYEQYF TGTGCCAGCAGCTTAGAGGAGTTAGCGGGATACCACTCCTACGAGCAGTACTTC
TRBJ2-1 TRBV9 . . 15 CASSVDRVPYNEQFF TGTGCCAGCAGCGTAGATCGAGTACCCTACAATGAGCAGTTCTTC
TRBJ2-1 TRBV7-2 . few 13 CASSLGPGKAQFF TGTGCCAGCAGTTTAGGCCCCGGGAAAGCGCAGTTCTTC
TRBJ2-7 TRBV25-1 TRBD1 few 14 CASSLTGETYEQYF TGTGCCAGCAGTTTAACAGGGGAAACCTACGAGCAGTACTTC
TRBJ2-5 TRBV24-1 . . 15 CATSEPRSAYNEQYF TGTGCCACCAGTGAGCCAAGGTCCGCATACAATGAGCAGTACTTC
TRBJ2-1 TRBV20-1 TRBD2 . 16 CSAYIPGLAGDNEQFF TGCAGTGCTTATATACCGGGACTAGCGGGGGACAATGAGCAGTTCTTC
TRBJ2-1 TRBV7-3 . . 15 CASSFRLGDYNEQFF TGTGCCAGCAGCTTCCGACTAGGGGACTACAATGAGCAGTTCTTC
TRBJ2-6 TRBV4-2 . few 16 CASSQEGGNVRNVLTF TGTGCCAGCAGCCAAGAAGGCGGGAACGTGAGGAACGTCCTGACTTTC
TRBJ2-5 TRBV6-5 . . 13 CASNSDSRETQYF TGTGCCAGCAACTCCGACAGCCGAGAGACCCAGTACTTC
TRBJ2-1 TRBV12-3/TRBV12-4 TRBD2 few 13 CASSGTSANEQFF TGTGCCAGCAGTGGGACTAGCGCGAATGAGCAGTTCTTC
TRBJ2-1 TRBV20-1 TRBD2 . 16 CSAKRGLAGVANEQFF TGCAGTGCTAAAAGGGGCCTAGCGGGAGTCGCCAATGAGCAGTTCTTC
TRBJ2-7 TRBV20-1 . . 13 CSATGTRTYEQYF TGCAGTGCTACCGGGACACGGACCTACGAGCAGTACTTC
TRBJ1-1 TRBV29-1 . . 11 CSVTVNTEAFF TGCAGCGTCACGGTGAACACTGAAGCTTTCTTT
TRBJ2-5 TRBV7-2 . . 14 CASSLTGSAETQYF TGTGCCAGCAGCTTAACGGGGTCGGCGGAGACCCAGTACTTC
TRBJ1-2 TRBV15 TRBD1 few 13 CAASQGVNYGYTF TGTGCCGCCAGTCAGGGGGTAAACTATGGCTACACCTTC
TRBJ2-7 TRBV4-2 TRBD2 . 17 CARSQGTSGRSQYEQYF TGTGCCCGCAGCCAAGGAACTAGCGGGAGGTCGCAGTACGAGCAGTACTTC
TRBJ2-1 TRBV28 TRBD2 few 12 CASSLLGGEQFF TGTGCCAGCAGTTTGCTGGGGGGGGAGCAGTTCTTC
TRBJ2-7 TRBV11-2 . few 12 CASLGLSYEQYF TGTGCCAGCCTTGGGTTATCCTACGAGCAGTACTTC
TRBJ1-4 TRBV20-1 . . 13 CSALGPRDEKLFF TGCAGCGCTCTTGGGCCCAGGGATGAAAAACTGTTTTTT
TRBJ1-2 TRBV10-3 . few 14 CAISPGAASYGYTF TGTGCCATCAGCCCGGGGGCGGCATCCTATGGCTACACCTTC
TRBJ2-6 TRBV20-1 . . 14 CSALPPVEANVLTF TGCAGTGCTCTCCCGCCCGTAGAAGCCAACGTCCTGACTTTC
TRBJ2-1 TRBV20-1 TRBD2 . 17 CSARVGGVSGTNNEQFF TGCAGTGCTAGAGTGGGGGGGGTTAGCGGGACCAACAATGAGCAGTTCTTC
TRBJ2-5 TRBV20-1 . . 13 CSAKGAGRETQYF TGCAGTGCTAAAGGGGCAGGGCGGGAGACCCAGTACTTC
TRBJ2-2 TRBV12-3/TRBV12-4 TRBD1 . 15 CAGTRDSSNTGELFF TGTGCCGGCACCCGGGACAGCTCGAACACCGGGGAGCTGTTTTTT
TRBJ2-5 TRBV3-1 TRBD2 . 16 CASSRGLAGVEETQYF TGTGCCAGCAGCCGAGGACTAGCGGGAGTAGAGGAGACCCAGTACTTC
TRBJ2-3 TRBV14 TRBD2 . 15 CASSQETSGRITQYF TGTGCCAGCAGCCAAGAAACTAGCGGGAGGATTACGCAGTATTTT
TRBJ2-3 TRBV7-2 TRBD2 few 16 CASSSRLAGHTDTQYF TGTGCCAGCAGCTCCCGACTAGCGGGGCATACAGATACGCAGTATTTT
TRBJ1-5 TRBV29-1 . few 11 CSVGADQPQHF TGCAGCGTTGGAGCAGATCAGCCCCAGCATTTT
TRBJ2-1 TRBV20-1 TRBD2 . 16 CSARDPAGGGGNEQFF TGCAGTGCTAGAGATCCAGCGGGAGGGGGGGGCAATGAGCAGTTCTTC
TRBJ1-2 TRBV15 TRBD1 few 14 CATSGPGQRSGYTF TGTGCCACCAGCGGTCCGGGACAGCGTTCTGGCTACACCTTC
TRBJ2-3 TRBV9 TRBD2 . 16 CASSVSSGVSTDTQYF TGTGCCAGCAGCGTCTCTAGCGGGGTAAGCACAGATACGCAGTATTTT
TRBJ2-7 TRBV4-2 TRBD1 few 14 CASSQPGQYYEQYF TGTGCCAGCAGCCAGCCGGGACAGTACTACGAGCAGTACTTC